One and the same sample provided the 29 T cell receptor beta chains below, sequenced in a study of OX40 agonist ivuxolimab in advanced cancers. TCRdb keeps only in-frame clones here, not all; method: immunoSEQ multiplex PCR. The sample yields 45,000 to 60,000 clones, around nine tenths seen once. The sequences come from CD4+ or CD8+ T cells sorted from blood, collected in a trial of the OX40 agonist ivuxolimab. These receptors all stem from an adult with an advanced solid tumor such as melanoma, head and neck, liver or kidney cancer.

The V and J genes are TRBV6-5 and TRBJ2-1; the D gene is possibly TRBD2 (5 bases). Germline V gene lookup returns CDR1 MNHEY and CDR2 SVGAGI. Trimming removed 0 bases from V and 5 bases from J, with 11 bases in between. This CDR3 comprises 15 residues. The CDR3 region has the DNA TGTGCCAGCAGTTACTCTCCAGCGGCGAACAATGAGCAGTTCTTC. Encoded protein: CASSYSPAANNEQFF.

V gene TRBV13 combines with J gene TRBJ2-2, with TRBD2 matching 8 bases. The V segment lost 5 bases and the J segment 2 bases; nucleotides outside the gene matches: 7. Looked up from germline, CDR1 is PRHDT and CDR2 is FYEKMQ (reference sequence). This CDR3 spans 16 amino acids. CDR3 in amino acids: CASSPIREGNTGELFF. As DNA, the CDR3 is TGTGCCAGCAGCCCTATTCGGGAGGGAAACACCGGGGAGCTGTTTTTT.

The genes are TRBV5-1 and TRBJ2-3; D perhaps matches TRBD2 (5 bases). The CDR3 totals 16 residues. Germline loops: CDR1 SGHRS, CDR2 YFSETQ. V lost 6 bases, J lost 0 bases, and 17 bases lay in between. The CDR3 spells CASILGGGPSTDTQYF. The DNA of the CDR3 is TGCGCCAGCATTCTCGGTGGCGGGCCGAGCACAGATACGCAGTATTTT.

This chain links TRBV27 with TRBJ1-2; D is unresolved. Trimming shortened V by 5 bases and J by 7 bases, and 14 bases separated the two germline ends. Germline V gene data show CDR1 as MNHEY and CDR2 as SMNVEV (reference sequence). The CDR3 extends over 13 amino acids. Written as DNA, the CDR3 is TGTGCCAGCAGTGAACAGCCCCGGGGTGGCTACACCTTC. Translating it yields CASSEQPRGGYTF.

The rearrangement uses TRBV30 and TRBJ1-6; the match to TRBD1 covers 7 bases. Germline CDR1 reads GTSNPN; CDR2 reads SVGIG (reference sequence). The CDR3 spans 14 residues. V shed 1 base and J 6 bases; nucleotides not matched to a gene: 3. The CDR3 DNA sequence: TGTGCCTGGAGTGAACAGGGGTTTAATTCACCCCTCCACTTT. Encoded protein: CAWSEQGFNSPLHF.

The CDR3 coding sequence is TGTGCCAGTAGTTCCCGAGGGGAGATTACTAACTATGGCTACACCTTC. Translated, it gives CASSSRGEITNYGYTF. The chain joins TRBV19 to TRBJ1-2; D perhaps matches TRBD1 (5 bases). Between the trimmed V and J ends, which lost 5 bases and 0 bases, there was a span of 16 bases. Germline-derived CDR1 and CDR2 are LNHDA and SQIVND (reference sequence). The CDR3 loop spans 16 amino acids.

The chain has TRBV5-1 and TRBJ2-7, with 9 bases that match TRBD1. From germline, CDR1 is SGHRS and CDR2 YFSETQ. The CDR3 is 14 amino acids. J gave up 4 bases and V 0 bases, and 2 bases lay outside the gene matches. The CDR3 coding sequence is TGCGCCAGCAGCTTGGGACAGGGGGGATACGAGCAGTACTTC. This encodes CASSLGQGGYEQYF.

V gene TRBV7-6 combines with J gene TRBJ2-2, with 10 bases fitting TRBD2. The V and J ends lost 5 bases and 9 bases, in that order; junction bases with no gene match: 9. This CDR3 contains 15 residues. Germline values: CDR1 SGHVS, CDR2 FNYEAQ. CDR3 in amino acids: CASSALAGAIRELFF. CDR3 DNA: TGTGCCAGCAGCGCCCTAGCGGGGGCCATTCGGGAGCTGTTTTTT.

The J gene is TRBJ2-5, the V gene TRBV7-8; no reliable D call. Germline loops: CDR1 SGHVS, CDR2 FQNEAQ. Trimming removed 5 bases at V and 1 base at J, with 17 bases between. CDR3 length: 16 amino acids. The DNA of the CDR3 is TGTGCCAGCAGCCCGACCCGCAGGCCCGTCCAAGAGACCCAGTACTTC. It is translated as CASSPTRRPVQETQYF.

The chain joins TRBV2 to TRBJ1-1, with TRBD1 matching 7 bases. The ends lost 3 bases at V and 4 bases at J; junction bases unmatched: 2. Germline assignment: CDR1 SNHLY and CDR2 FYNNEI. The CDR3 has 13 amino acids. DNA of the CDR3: TGTGCCAGCAGTGATTCAGGGGGCACTGAAGCTTTCTTT. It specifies CASSDSGGTEAFF. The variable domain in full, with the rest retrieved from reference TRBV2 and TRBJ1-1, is EPEVTQTPSHQVTQMGQEVILRCVPISNHLYFYWYRQILGQKVEFLVSFYNNEISEKSEIFDDQFSVERPDGSNFTLKIRSTKLEDSAMYFCASSDSGGTEAFFGQGTRLTVV.

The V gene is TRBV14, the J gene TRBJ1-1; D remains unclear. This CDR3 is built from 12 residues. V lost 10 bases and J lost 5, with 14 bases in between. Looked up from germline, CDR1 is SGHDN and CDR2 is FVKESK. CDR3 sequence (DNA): TGTGCCACCACGTTAGTGAGGACTGAAGCTTTCTTT. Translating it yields CATTLVRTEAFF.

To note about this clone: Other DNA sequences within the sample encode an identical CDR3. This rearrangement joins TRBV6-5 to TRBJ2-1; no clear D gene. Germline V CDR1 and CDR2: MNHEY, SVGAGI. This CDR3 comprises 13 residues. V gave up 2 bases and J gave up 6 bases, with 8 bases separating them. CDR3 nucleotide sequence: TGTGCCAGCAGTTACGGAGAAGGCAATGAGCAGTTCTTC. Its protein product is CASSYGEGNEQFF.

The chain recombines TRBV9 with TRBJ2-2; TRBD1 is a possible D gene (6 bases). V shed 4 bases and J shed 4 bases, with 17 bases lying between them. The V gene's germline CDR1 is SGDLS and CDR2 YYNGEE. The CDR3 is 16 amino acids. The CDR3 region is CASSLYYKTGTGELFF. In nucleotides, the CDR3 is TGTGCCAGCAGCTTATACTATAAGACAGGCACCGGGGAGCTGTTTTTT.

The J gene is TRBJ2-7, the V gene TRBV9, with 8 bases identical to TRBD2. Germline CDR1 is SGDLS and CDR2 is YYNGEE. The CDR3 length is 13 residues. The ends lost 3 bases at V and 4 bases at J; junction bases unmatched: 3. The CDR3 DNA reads TGTGCCAGCAGCGCGCTAGCGGGTTACGAGCAGTACTTC. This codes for CASSALAGYEQYF.

CDR3 bases: TGTGCCAGCAGCTTGGGACAGGGTTCCCTAAACACCATATATTTT. Its protein product is CASSLGQGSLNTIYF. V is TRBV13 and J is TRBJ1-3; TRBD1 agrees at 9 bases. Germline trimming cut 3 bases from V and 6 bases from J; bases unmatched to any gene: 6. Germline assignment: CDR1 PRHDT and CDR2 FYEKMQ (reference sequence). The CDR3 has 15 amino acids.

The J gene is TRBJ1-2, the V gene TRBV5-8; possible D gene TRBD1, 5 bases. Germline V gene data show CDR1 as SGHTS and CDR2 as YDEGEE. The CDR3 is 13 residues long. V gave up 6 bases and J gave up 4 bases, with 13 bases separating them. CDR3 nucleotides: TGTGCCAGCACCGAAAGGGGAGGCTATGGCTACACCTTC. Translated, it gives CASTERGGYGYTF.

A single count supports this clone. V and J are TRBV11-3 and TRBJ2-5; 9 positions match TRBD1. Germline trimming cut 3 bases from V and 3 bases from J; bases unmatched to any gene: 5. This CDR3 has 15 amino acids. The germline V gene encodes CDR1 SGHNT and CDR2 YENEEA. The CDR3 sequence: CASSFLGQGKETQYF. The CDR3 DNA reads TGTGCCAGCAGCTTTTTGGGACAGGGAAAAGAGACCCAGTACTTC.

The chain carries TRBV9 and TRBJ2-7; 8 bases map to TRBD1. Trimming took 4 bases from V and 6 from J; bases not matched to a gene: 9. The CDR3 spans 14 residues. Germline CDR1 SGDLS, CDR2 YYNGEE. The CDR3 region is CASSTATGAGEQYF. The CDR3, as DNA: TGTGCCAGCAGCACCGCGACAGGGGCTGGCGAGCAGTACTTC.

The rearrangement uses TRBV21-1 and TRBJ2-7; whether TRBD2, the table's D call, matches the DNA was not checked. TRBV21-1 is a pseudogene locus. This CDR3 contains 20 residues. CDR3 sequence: CASSKCGTGARTSGRDEQYF. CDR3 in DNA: TGTGCCAGCAGCAAATGTGGGACAGGGGCACGGACTAGCGGGAGGGACGAGCAGTACTTC.

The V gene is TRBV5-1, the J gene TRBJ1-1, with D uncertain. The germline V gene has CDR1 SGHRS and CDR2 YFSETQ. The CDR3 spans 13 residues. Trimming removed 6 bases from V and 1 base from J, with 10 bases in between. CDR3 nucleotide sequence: TGCGCCAGCACCTGGACCGCGAACACTGAAGCTTTCTTT. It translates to CASTWTANTEAFF.

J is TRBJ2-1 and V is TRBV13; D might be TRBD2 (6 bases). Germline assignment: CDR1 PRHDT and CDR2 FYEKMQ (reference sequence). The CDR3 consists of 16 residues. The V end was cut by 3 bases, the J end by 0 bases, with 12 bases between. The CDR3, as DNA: TGTGCCAGCAGCTTCAAGGCGGGGAGCTCCTACAATGAGCAGTTCTTC. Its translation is CASSFKAGSSYNEQFF.

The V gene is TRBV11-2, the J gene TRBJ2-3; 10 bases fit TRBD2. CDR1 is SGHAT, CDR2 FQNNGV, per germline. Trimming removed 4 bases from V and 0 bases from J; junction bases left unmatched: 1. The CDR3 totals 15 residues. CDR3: CASSSTSGSTDTQYF. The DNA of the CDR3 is TGTGCCAGCAGCTCGACTAGCGGGAGCACAGATACGCAGTATTTT.

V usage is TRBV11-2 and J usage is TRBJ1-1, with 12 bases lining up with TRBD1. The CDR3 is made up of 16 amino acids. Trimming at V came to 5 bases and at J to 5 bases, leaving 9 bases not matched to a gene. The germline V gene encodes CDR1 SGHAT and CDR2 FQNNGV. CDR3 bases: TGTGCCAGCAGCCTAGGGACAGGGGGCGGGAGGACTGAAGCTTTCTTT. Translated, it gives CASSLGTGGGRTEAFF.

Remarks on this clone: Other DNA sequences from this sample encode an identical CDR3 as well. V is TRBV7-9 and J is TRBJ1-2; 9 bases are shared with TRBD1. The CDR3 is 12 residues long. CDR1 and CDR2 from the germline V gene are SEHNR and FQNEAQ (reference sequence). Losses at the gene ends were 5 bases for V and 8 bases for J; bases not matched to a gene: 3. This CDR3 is CASSPGQGGYTF. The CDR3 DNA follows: TGTGCCAGCAGCCCCGGACAGGGGGGCTACACCTTC. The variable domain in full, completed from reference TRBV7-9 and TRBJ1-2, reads DTGVSQNPRHKITKRGQNVTFRCDPISEHNRLYWYRQTLGQGPEFLTYFQNEAQLEKSRLLSDRFSAERPKGSFSTLEIQRTEQGDSAMYLCASSPGQGGYTFGSGTRLTVV.

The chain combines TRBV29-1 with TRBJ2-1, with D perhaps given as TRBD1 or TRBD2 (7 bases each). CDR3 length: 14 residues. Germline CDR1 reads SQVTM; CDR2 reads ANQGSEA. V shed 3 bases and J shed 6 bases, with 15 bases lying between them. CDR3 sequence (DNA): TGCAGCGTTGATTGGGGGGAGGGGGCCAATGAGCAGTTCTTC. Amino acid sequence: CSVDWGEGANEQFF.

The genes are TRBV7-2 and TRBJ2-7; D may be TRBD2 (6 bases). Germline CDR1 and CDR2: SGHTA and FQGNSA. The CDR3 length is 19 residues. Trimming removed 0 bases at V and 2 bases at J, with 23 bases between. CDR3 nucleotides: TGTGCCAGCAGCTTAGCGTCCTCTTGGAGACTAGTCGATGCCTACGAGCAGTACTTC. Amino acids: CASSLASSWRLVDAYEQYF.

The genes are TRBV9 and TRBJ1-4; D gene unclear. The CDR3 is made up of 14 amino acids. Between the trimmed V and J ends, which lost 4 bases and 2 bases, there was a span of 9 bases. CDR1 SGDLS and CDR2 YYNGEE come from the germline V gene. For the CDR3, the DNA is TGTGCCAGCAGCTCGGGGTCTACTAATGAAAAACTGTTTTTT. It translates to CASSSGSTNEKLFF.

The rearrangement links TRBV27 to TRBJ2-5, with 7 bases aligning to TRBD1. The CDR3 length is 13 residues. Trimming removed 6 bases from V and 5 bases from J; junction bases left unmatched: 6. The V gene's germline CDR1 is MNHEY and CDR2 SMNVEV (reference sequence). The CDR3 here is CASSLGQPETQYF. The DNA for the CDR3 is TGTGCCAGCAGCCTGGGACAGCCGGAGACCCAGTACTTC.

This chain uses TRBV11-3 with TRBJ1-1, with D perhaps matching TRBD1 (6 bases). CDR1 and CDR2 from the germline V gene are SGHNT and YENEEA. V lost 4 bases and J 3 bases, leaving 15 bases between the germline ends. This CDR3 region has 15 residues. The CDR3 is CASSSTLDRHTEAFF. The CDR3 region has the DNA TGTGCCAGCAGCTCCACTCTTGACAGGCACACTGAAGCTTTCTTT. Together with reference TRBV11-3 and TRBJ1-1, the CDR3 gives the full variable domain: EAGVVQSPRYKIIEKKQPVAFWCNPISGHNTLYWYLQNLGQGPELLIRYENEEAVDDSQLPKDRFSAERLKGVDSTLKIQPAELGDSAVYLCASSSTLDRHTEAFFGQGTRLTVV.